This note documents a single TCR beta chain sequence. This specimen belongs to a study of blood T cell repertoires in COVID-19. Overall study: Samples taken during acute and convalescent COVID-19 were collected in the United States, Italy and Spain. T cells, B-cell-depleted T cells, or PBMCs provided the cDNA or gDNA that served as material.

With 4 bases removed from V and 4 bases from J, the gap between germline ends came to 19 bases. The CDR3 is 16 amino acids. CDR1 is SGHRS, CDR2 YFSETQ, per germline. Original processing methods: Reference gene primers were amplified, and this amplification served to estimate nucleated cell counts. Some clones are missing from TCRdb's copy, which holds only in-frame ones; the method was immunoSEQ multiplex PCR. The V and J calls and clone size come from that table; D and trimming were worked out from the DNA. The data hold 55,000 to 70,000 clones, with about 79% observed a single time. V is TRBV5-1 and J is TRBJ2-3; maybe TRBD1 (6 bases). This sequence originates from a human donor in a cohort sampled during active COVID-19. The sequencing input was peripheral blood. CDR3 sequence (DNA): TGCGCCAGCAGCCATGGCTGGACAGTGCGGGCAGATACGCAGTATTTT. Its protein is CASSHGWTVRADTQYF.